The clone carrying this T cell receptor (beta chain) was counted once. Germline CDR1 and CDR2: SGHNT and YYREEE (reference sequence). This CDR3 comprises 14 residues. V trimming: 2 bases; J trimming: 6 bases; junction bases outside the gene matches: 5. Investigators reverse transcribed all isolated RNA, so they sequenced expressed TCRB transcripts. Assay: immunoSEQ multiplex PCR; the TCRdb copy retains only in-frame clones and omits some. The sample has around 250,000 clones; 25% to 30% are singletons. The data were obtained in a study of beta chain features in type 1 diabetes. The TCR was taken from a man aged 25 to 45 in good health. The chain recombines TRBV5-4 with TRBJ2-7; 10 nucleotides align to TRBD1. The source material was central memory CD4+ T cells from blood. CDR3 residues: CASSFRDRGGEQYF. The CDR3 DNA sequence: TGTGCCAGCAGCTTTAGGGACAGGGGTGGCGAGCAGTACTTC.